This TCR beta chain originates from a study of shared clonotypes between healthy human individuals (dated by TCRdb to the early 2020s). Regarding the study in general: The cohort comprised two women and three men aged 18 to 49 years. For each donor, CD4 naive and CD4 memory were each given three plates, CD8 naive was given two plates, and CD8 memory was given one plate. Per donor, leukapheresis produced somewhere between about 0.8 and 9.5 billion PBMCs. Blood TCR repertoires of roughly 5 healthy adults were deeply sequenced to estimate repertoire size and the extent of clonotype sharing between individuals. To increase sequencing depth and limit assay-specific biases, TCR repertoire library preparation and sequencing were carried out by different laboratories using diverse techniques. Study-wide findings and limitations: Pairwise subsampling indicated that sequencing depth was expected to affect the degree of clonotype sharing among donors. The genetic and exposure-history diversity represented was limited by the small number of donors. Across several donors, roughly 5.4% of naive CD4, roughly 3.8% of naive CD8, 2% to 2.5% of memory CD4, and 0.4% of memory CD8 clonotypes were shared. Rarefaction of sorted-subset datasets indicated incomplete sequencing despite the large sequencing depth. Compared with non-shared clonotypes, clonotypes shared by all four sorted-subset donors had higher generation probabilities. Naive subsets generally had larger estimated clonotype richness than memory subsets. Sampling was restricted to blood, and TCR repertoires in tissues likely differ from the TCR repertoires found in blood.

Using the deep immunoSEQ assay, TCR CDR3 regions were amplified from genomic DNA by multiplex PCR. For each cell subset, the extracted genomic DNA was distributed evenly across all wells of several immunoSEQ 96-well plates, and each plate served as one replicate. For sorted subsets, about 200 ng genomic DNA, equal to 25,000 to 35,000 T cell genomes, was loaded into each replicate PCR. The purified libraries were quantified using a Qubit 3.0 fluorometer, sized with a Bioanalyzer 2100, and then quantified again using the KAPA Library Quantification kit. Every immunoSEQ 96-well plate was sequenced on a dedicated single-read 150-cycle Illumina NextSeq 550 flow cell. For the original study's pipeline: The immunoSEQ output contained only junctional sequences without quality scores, so filtering could not match that applied to full-length reads. Sequences were annotated with PyIR, a Python wrapper for IgBLAST v1.9, using IMGT germline references to assign V/J genes and CDR3. Reads were filtered out if the reads had weak V/J assignments (E-value above 1e-6), no CDR3, stop codons, out-of-frame junctions, or ambiguous translated residues. A V3J clonotype was defined by an identical inferred V gene, J gene, and CDR3 amino acid sequence. Percentage overlap between repertoires was computed as shared unique clonotypes divided by the size of the smaller repertoire. Richness of each repertoire was evaluated using RTK rarefaction, the Chao1 estimator, and Recon v2.1 estimates of unobserved clonotypes. For all TCRbeta clonotypes obtained by the gDNA method from a handful of donors, generation probabilities were computed with OLGA. TCRdb mirrors the immuneACCESS table, restricted to in-frame sequences. Some clones are absent from its copies; in checked studies, under half trace to an unresolved V gene, and the reason for the others is unknown. V, J and clone size were drawn from that table, and D and trimming were deduced from the DNA. A total of around 1.5 million clones appear in this sample, 95% to 99% of them only once. The ten largest clones capture about 0.42% of the sample.

The CDR3 runs 15 amino acids, cysteine and phenylalanine included. Only the CDR3 region is kept as DNA, spanning 45 bases read in frame from base 1. The germline V and J ends show losses of 8 bases and 1 base respectively, and no gene match explains 10 bases of the junction. Based on the germline V gene, the CDR1 and CDR2 sequences are MNHEY and SVGAGI. The donors were healthy, HIV-negative adults with no recently reported acute infections or vaccinations. All donors were Caucasian adults living in Nashville, Tennessee, USA. Magnetic negative selection was used to enrich CD4+ T cells, after which naive cells were positively selected on CD45RA and the negative fraction became the memory subset. Blood was collected by leukapheresis, and PBMCs were isolated by Ficoll-Histopaque density gradient centrifugation and then cryopreserved in liquid nitrogen vapor phase. Purity and quantity of every magnetically sorted T cell population were checked by analytical flow cytometry. Genomic DNA was isolated from each sorted fraction and quantified by UV absorbance on a Nanodrop 2000c.

Regarding this clone: The antigen it recognizes is unknown. No quality values exist for individual bases; no much larger clone is one base distant.

This TCR was sampled from a man under 40 in good health. The chain joins TRBV6-5 to TRBJ2-7; TRBD1 fits 8 bases in the junction. The sample was naive CD4+ T cells sorted from blood. The intended sense of this specimen's cell subset or site label: CD45RA+ positively selected. The CDR3: CASRTAGTGSYEQYF. Read as DNA, the sequence is TGTGCCAGCCGGACTGCCGGGACAGGATCCTACGAGCAGTACTTC.